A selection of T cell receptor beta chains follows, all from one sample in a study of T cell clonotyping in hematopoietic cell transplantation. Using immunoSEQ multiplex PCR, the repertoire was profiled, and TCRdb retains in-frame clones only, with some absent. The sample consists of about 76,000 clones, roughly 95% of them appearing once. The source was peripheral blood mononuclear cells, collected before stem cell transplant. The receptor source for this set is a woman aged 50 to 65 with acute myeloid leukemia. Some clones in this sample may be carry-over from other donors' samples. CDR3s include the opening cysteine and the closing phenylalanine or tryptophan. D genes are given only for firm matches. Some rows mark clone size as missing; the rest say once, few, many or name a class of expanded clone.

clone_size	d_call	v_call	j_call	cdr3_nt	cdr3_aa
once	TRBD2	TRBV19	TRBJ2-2	TGTGCCAGTGGGCCCAGGACTAGCCGTGCCGGGGAGCTGTTTTTT	CASGPRTSRAGELFF
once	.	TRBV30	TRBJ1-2	TGTGCCTGGAGTAAGAACAGGGTCTCTGGCTACACCTTC	CAWSKNRVSGYTF
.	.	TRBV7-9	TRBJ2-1	TGTGCCAGCAGCCTGGGGGAACTAAACAATGAGCAGTTCTTC	CASSLGELNNEQFF
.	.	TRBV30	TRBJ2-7	TGTGCCTGGAGTCCTTGGTCGAGAGGCGAGCAGTACTTC	CAWSPWSRGEQYF
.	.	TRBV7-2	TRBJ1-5	TGTGCCAGCAGCTTAGCGTTTCAGCCCCAGCATTTT	CASSLAFQPQHF
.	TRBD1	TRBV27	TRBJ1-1	TGTGCCAGCAGCCCACTGGACAGGGACTTTGAAGCTTTCTTT	CASSPLDRDFEAFF
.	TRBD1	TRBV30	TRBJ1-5	TGTGCCTGGAGTGGCCAGGGGGATCAGCCCCAGCATTTT	CAWSGQGDQPQHF
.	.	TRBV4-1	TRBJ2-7	TGCGCCAGCAGCCAAAATCGGGAGTACTACGAGCAGTACTTC	CASSQNREYYEQYF
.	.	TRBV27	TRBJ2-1	TGTGCCAGCAGCCTGAGGGGGGGCTATGAGCAGTTCTTC	CASSLRGGYEQFF
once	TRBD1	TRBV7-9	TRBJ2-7	TGTGCCAGCAGTCCTAGGACAGGTAGCTCCTACGAGCAGTACTTC	CASSPRTGSSYEQYF
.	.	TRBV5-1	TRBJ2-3	TGCGCCAGCAGCTTATCCCTCACGGGAGACTACACAGATACGCAGTATTTT	CASSLSLTGDYTDTQYF
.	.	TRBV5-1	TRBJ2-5	TGCGCCAGCAGCTTGGCCATGCAGGAGGGGACCCAGTACTTC	CASSLAMQEGTQYF
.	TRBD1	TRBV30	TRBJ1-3	TGTGCCTGGAGGATTCTCCGACAGGGGGATGGAAACACCATATATTTT	CAWRILRQGDGNTIYF
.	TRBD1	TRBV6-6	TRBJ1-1	TGTGCCAGCAGTGAGGGGACAGTCGAAGCTTTCTTT	CASSEGTVEAFF
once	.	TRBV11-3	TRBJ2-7	TGTGCCAGCAGCTCTGACAGCTCCTACGAGCAGTACTTC	CASSSDSSYEQYF
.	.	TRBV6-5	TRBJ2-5	TGTGCCAGCAGTTACTCATCGGCTGGAACCCAAGAGACCCAGTACTTC	CASSYSSAGTQETQYF
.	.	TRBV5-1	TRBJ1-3	TGCGCCAGCAGCGTAGCGGGGGGCTCTGGAAACACCATATATTTT	CASSVAGGSGNTIYF
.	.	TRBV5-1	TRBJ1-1	TGCGCCAGCAGCTTGGTGGTTGGGGGGGACACTGAAGCTTTCTTT	CASSLVVGGDTEAFF
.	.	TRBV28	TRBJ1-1	TGTGCCAGCAGTTTATGGAGGGTCACTGAAGCTTTCTTT	CASSLWRVTEAFF
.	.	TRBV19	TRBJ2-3	TGTGCCAGTAGTACCTCCAATACGCAGTATTTT	CASSTSNTQYF
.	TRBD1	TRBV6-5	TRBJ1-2	TGTGCCAGCAGGGTAACAGGGGGCGCATTAGGCTACACCTTC	CASRVTGGALGYTF
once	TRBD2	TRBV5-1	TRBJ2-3	TGCGCCGCTAGGACTAGTCTAGGCACAGATACGCAGTATTTT	CAARTSLGTDTQYF
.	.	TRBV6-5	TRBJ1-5	TGTGCCAGCAGGAGGTATAGCAATCAGCCCCAGCATTTT	CASRRYSNQPQHF
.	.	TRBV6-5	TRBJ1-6	TGTGCCACCGGCGTCAGTTACAATTCACCCCTCCACTTT	CATGVSYNSPLHF
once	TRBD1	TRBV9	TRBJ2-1	TGTGCCAGCACTGGAAGGGACAGGCACTCCTACAATGAGCAGTTCTTC	CASTGRDRHSYNEQFF
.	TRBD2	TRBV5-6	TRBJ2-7	TGTGCCAGCAGCTTGGAGGTGCTAGCGGGAGGGACTTACGAGCAGTACTTC	CASSLEVLAGGTYEQYF
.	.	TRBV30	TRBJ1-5	TGTGCCTGGAGTGTAGGTTACAGGGGCAATCAGCCCCAGCATTTT	CAWSVGYRGNQPQHF
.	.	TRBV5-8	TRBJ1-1	TGTGCCAGCAGCTTGGACTATGACCTGGAAGCTTTCTTT	CASSLDYDLEAFF
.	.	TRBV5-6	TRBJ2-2	TGTGCCAGCAGCCGGTACAGGGTGACCGGGGAGCTGTTTTTT	CASSRYRVTGELFF
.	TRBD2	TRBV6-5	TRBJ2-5	TGTGCCAGCACCCCGACTAGCGAGTGGACCCAGTACTTC	CASTPTSEWTQYF
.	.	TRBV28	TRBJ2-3	TGTGCCAGCAGTCACTCCGGGAGAATTAGCAGCACAGATACGCAGTATTTT	CASSHSGRISSTDTQYF
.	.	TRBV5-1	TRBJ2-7	TGCGCCAGCAGCTTGCGGCCAGGGGGGGAGCAGTACTTC	CASSLRPGGEQYF
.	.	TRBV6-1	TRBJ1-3	TGTGCCAGCAGTGAAACTCCAAAAAACACCATATATTTT	CASSETPKNTIYF
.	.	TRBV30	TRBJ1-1	TGTGCCTGGAATAGACGGGAAGACACTGAAGCTTTCTTT	CAWNRREDTEAFF
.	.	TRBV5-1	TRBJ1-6	TGCGCCAGCAGCGGAAACTGGGACACCGCCGGATCACCCCTCCACTTT	CASSGNWDTAGSPLHF
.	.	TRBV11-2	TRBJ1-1	TGTGCCAGCAGCTTAGTTGGGTTGGGTAGGGCCAGGGTGGATGAAGCTTTCTTT	CASSLVGLGRARVDEAFF
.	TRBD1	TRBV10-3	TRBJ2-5	TGTGCCCCACGGACAGGGGGGACCCAGTACTTC	CAPRTGGTQYF